These 18 T cell receptor beta chains were sequenced from one sample in a study of blood T cell repertoires in COVID-19. TCRdb's table, derived via immunoSEQ multiplex PCR, lists solely in-frame clones and lacks some. The data contain about 200,000 clones, 75% to 90% of them singletons. Specimen: peripheral blood. Receptor source: a man aged 35-49 years with acute or convalescent COVID-19.

This sequence joins TRBV5-1 and TRBJ2-2; TRBD2 matches at 15 bases. Germline-derived CDR1 and CDR2 are SGHRS and YFSETQ. The CDR3 is 18 residues long. Trimming removed 4 bases from V and 5 bases from J; junction bases left unmatched: 9. CDR3 nucleotides: TGCGCCAGCAGCGCGGGACTAGCGGGGGGCGCGGGGACCGGGGAGCTGTTTTTT. Its protein product is CASSAGLAGGAGTGELFF.

V is TRBV7-9 and J is TRBJ1-2; D is undetermined. Germline-derived CDR1 and CDR2 are SEHNR and FQNEAQ (reference sequence). V dropped 4 bases and J dropped 0 bases, with 12 bases sitting between them. The CDR3 length is 15 residues. CDR3 in amino acids: CASSSTWAANYGYTF. The CDR3 DNA sequence: TGTGCCAGCAGCTCGACATGGGCAGCTAACTATGGCTACACCTTC.

The V call is TRBV1, the J call TRBJ2-2; TRBD2 is the table's D call and was not checked against the DNA. TRBV1 is a recognized pseudogene. The CDR3 length is 19 residues. As DNA, the CDR3 is TGCACCAGCAGCCAAAGAGAGTCGGGACTAGCGGTGGACACCGGGGAGCTGTTTTTT. Its translation: CTSSQRESGLAVDTGELFF.

The chain's CDR3 is CASSQDYTVGGYGYTF. The CDR3 DNA is TGCGCCAGCAGCCAAGATTACACCGTCGGGGGCTATGGCTACACCTTC. The chain combines TRBV4-1 with TRBJ1-2; D may be TRBD1 (5 bases). The length of the CDR3 is 16 residues. Germline CDR1 reads MGHRA; CDR2 reads YSYEKL. V was shortened by 0 bases and J by 4 bases, with 15 bases between the two germline ends.

This sequence joins TRBV19 and TRBJ2-1; the match to TRBD2 covers 8 bases. Germline V gene data show CDR1 as LNHDA and CDR2 as SQIVND (reference sequence). CDR3 length: 16 amino acids. Trimming cost V 3 bases and J 5 bases; bases outside gene matches: 9. The CDR3 DNA sequence: TGTGCCAGTAGTATGGGGGGCGGCGGGAGGCACAATGAGCAGTTCTTC. Translating it yields CASSMGGGGRHNEQFF.

This chain uses TRBV21-1 with TRBJ2-1; the DNA was not used to check the table's D call, TRBD2. TRBV21-1 represents a pseudogene. There are 19 residues in the CDR3. The CDR3 is CASSSPLRTSGRIYNEQFF. The CDR3 region has the DNA TGTGCCAGCAGCTCCCCGCTTAGGACTAGCGGGAGAATCTACAATGAGCAGTTCTTC.

This chain connects TRBV10-1 to TRBJ2-7; D possibly corresponds to TRBD1 (6 bases). Trimming left V 5 bases short and J 3 bases short, with 11 bases between. The CDR3 covers 13 residues. CDR1 and CDR2 (germline): WNHNN, SYGVQD (reference sequence). CDR3 bases: TGCGCCAGCAGTAAAATACAGGGCTACGAGCAGTACTTC. Residues: CASSKIQGYEQYF.

CDR3 nucleotides: TGTGCCAGCAGCTCCCGCCCGGGAGGGATGGCCTACGAGCAGTACTTC. This translates into CASSSRPGGMAYEQYF. The chain uses TRBV5-6 and TRBJ2-7; 8 positions match TRBD2. CDR1 is SGHDT and CDR2 is YYEEEE in the germline V gene. V was pared by 3 bases and J by 2 bases, with 10 bases of the junction left unmatched. The CDR3 contains 16 residues.

The rearrangement joins TRBV6-5 to TRBJ2-7; D is uncertain. The CDR3 totals 14 residues. Germline values: CDR1 MNHEY, CDR2 SVGAGI. V was trimmed by 3 bases and J by 2 bases, leaving 11 bases between them. Written as DNA, the CDR3 is TGTGCCAGCAGTTATTCGACTGTAACCTACGAGCAGTACTTC. This translates into CASSYSTVTYEQYF.

As to this clone: The same CDR3 arises from other DNA sequences in this sample as well. The V call is TRBV7-2, the J call TRBJ1-5; D not resolved. In germline, CDR1 is SGHTA, CDR2 FQGNSA. Deletions cut 3 bases from V and 7 bases from J, with 10 bases between. The length of the CDR3 is 13 residues. The CDR3 spells CASSLTGGQPQHF. The CDR3 coding sequence is TGTGCCAGCAGCTTGACTGGAGGCCAGCCCCAGCATTTT. Supplemented by reference TRBV7-2 and TRBJ1-5, the full variable domain reads GAGVSQSPSNKVTEKGKDVELRCDPISGHTALYWYRQSLGQGLEFLIYFQGNSAPDKSGLPSDRFSAERTGGSVSTLTIQRTQQEDSAVYLCASSLTGGQPQHFGDGTRLSIL.

The J gene is TRBJ1-6, the V gene TRBV9; 7 bases are a match to TRBD1. The germline gives CDR1 SGDLS, CDR2 YYNGEE. The CDR3 totals 16 residues. V lost 2 bases to trimming and J lost 2 bases; unmatched junction nucleotides: 4. As DNA, the CDR3 is TGTGCCAGCAGCGTTGACAGGGACGCCTATAATTCACCCCTCCACTTT. Its protein is CASSVDRDAYNSPLHF.

V and J are TRBV6-5 and TRBJ1-2; 7 bases align to TRBD1. J was trimmed by 4 bases and V by 8 bases; bases with no gene match: 10. There are 14 residues in the CDR3. In germline, CDR1 is MNHEY, CDR2 SVGAGI. CDR3 in amino acids: CASGKIGQVYGYTF. The DNA for the CDR3 is TGTGCCAGCGGAAAAATCGGACAGGTCTATGGCTACACCTTC.

This chain connects TRBV5-1 to TRBJ1-1; possible D gene TRBD1, 5 bases. This CDR3 region has 15 residues. The V end lost 0 bases, the J end lost 1 base, and 10 bases lay between the germline ends. The V gene's germline CDR1 is SGHRS and CDR2 YFSETQ. The CDR3 here is CASSLVGGSNTEAFF. Written as DNA, the CDR3 is TGCGCCAGCAGCTTGGTCGGGGGGTCGAACACTGAAGCTTTCTTT.

The chain carries TRBV4-3 and TRBJ2-1; possibly TRBD1 for D (5 bases). There are 13 residues in the CDR3. V dropped 1 base and J dropped 12 bases, with 13 bases sitting between them. Germline lookup yields CDR1 LGHNA and CDR2 YSLEER. The CDR3 DNA follows: TGCGCCAGCAGCCAAGCCCAGGGAAGGGGGCAGTTCTTC. Protein sequence: CASSQAQGRGQFF.

This clone was detected once. The chain has TRBV28 and TRBJ2-5, with TRBD1 identical over 9 bases. CDR1 MDHEN and CDR2 SYDVKM come from the germline V gene. The trim removed 6 bases at V and 3 bases at J, leaving 5 bases unmatched. This CDR3 is built from 14 residues. The CDR3 protein is CASRQGAREETQYF. CDR3 coding DNA: TGTGCCAGCAGACAGGGGGCGCGAGAAGAGACCCAGTACTTC. Full variable domain (remainder filled in from reference TRBV28 and TRBJ2-5): DVKVTQSSRYLVKRTGEKVFLECVQDMDHENMFWYRQDPGLGLRLIYFSYDVKMKEKGDIPEGYSVSREKKERFSLILESASTNQTSMYLCASRQGAREETQYFGPGTRLLVL.

J is TRBJ1-1 and V is TRBV29-1; the D gene is possibly TRBD1 (6 bases). This CDR3 region has 14 residues. V was cut by 4 bases and J by 1 base, with 13 bases left in between. Germline assignment: CDR1 SQVTM and CDR2 ANQGSEA. CDR3: CSVGSGHKNTEAFF. The CDR3 DNA sequence: TGCAGCGTTGGATCGGGACACAAGAACACTGAAGCTTTCTTT.

The rearrangement joins TRBV24-1 to TRBJ2-3; 8 bases map to TRBD1. The V gene's germline CDR1 is KGHDR and CDR2 SFDVKD. Trimming removed 4 bases from V and 0 bases from J; junction bases left unmatched: 8. The CDR3 has 17 amino acids. Written as DNA, the CDR3 is TGTGCCACCAGTGACCCGCGGACAGGGAGTAGCACAGATACGCAGTATTTT. Protein sequence: CATSDPRTGSSTDTQYF.

Ten or more counts support this clone. V gene TRBV2 combines with J gene TRBJ1-1, with D hard to call. The CDR3 spans 13 residues. Trimming removed 6 bases from V and 3 bases from J, with 11 bases in between. CDR1 is SNHLY and CDR2 is FYNNEI in the germline V gene. The CDR3 bases are TGTGCCAGCAGCGGGGAGAAATACACTGAAGCTTTCTTT. Translation: CASSGEKYTEAFF.